This T cell receptor (beta chain) is from a study of T-cell memory formation after mild COVID-19. TCRdb redid the calling of the 5' RACE reads with MiXCR, one entry per CDR3 protein. The repertoire consists of more than 110,000 distinct CDR3 sequences, with 11% to 15% occurring once and the leading ten covering roughly 28%. The CDR3 contains 21 residues. Germline-derived CDR1 and CDR2 are ENHRY and SYGVKD. Trimming removed 4 bases from V and 0 bases from J; junction bases left unmatched: 19. The sequence was collected from an adult woman who had mild COVID-19 (a few samples of this study predate the infection). Cell type and time point are not known. The sample was PBMCs or a T cell subset sorted from them (not recorded which). The chain uses TRBV10-3 and TRBJ2-1, with 9 bases identical to TRBD2. The CDR3 here is CAISVSTSGITPSSSYNEQFF. CDR3 DNA sequence: TGTGCCATCAGTGTTTCGACTAGCGGAATTACACCATCGAGCTCCTACAATGAGCAGTTCTTC.